These T cell receptor beta chains were read from a single sample in a study of CD8+ T cells in alopecia areata. Produced via immunoSEQ multiplex PCR; TCRdb's table is partial and in-frame only. The sample contains 200,000 or so clones, roughly 64% of which appear only once. This specimen consisted of CD4+ T cells sorted from blood, obtained at week 24, from a patient treated with tofacitinib. Source of these receptors: a human donor with alopecia areata. Each CDR3 is given with its conserved first and last residue. D genes are given only for firm matches. Clone size appears in some rows only: once, few, many, or a class for an expanded clone.

J gene | D gene | V gene | clone size | CDR3 DNA | CDR3 protein
TRBJ1-1 | . | TRBV7-6 | . | TGTGCCAGCAGCGAAATGGCCATCACTGAAGCTTTCTTT | CASSEMAITEAFF
TRBJ2-7 | . | TRBV30 | . | TGTGCCTGGAGAGGGGCCCAGGGGCAGTACTTC | CAWRGAQGQYF
TRBJ1-1 | . | TRBV9 | . | TGTGCCAGCAGCGTAGGGGGGAAAATGAACACTGAAGCTTTCTTT | CASSVGGKMNTEAFF
TRBJ1-4 | . | TRBV30 | . | TGTGCCTGGAGTGTAGGGGGTGCAGGGCGTCGGGAAAAACTGTTTTTT | CAWSVGGAGRREKLFF
TRBJ2-4 | . | TRBV5-4 | . | TGTGCCAGCAGCCTTACAGGGATGGGAAAAAACATTCAGTACTTC | CASSLTGMGKNIQYF
TRBJ2-7 | TRBD1 | TRBV28 | few | TGTGCCAGCAGCGGCCAGGGGGCCCCCTACGAGCAGTACTTC | CASSGQGAPYEQYF
TRBJ2-1 | TRBD2 | TRBV4-1 | . | TGCGCCAGCAGCCAACTAAACCTAGCGGGAGGGCCCAATGAGCAGTTCTTC | CASSQLNLAGGPNEQFF
TRBJ1-1 | TRBD1 | TRBV5-1 | once | TGCGCCAGCAGCTGGGACAGGGGCACTGAAGCTTTCTTT | CASSWDRGTEAFF
TRBJ1-5 | TRBD1 | TRBV2 | . | TGTGCCAGCAGTGGTCAGGGGGGTCAGCCCCAGCATTTT | CASSGQGGQPQHF
TRBJ2-7 | . | TRBV5-6 | . | TGTGCCAGCAGCTTGGTGGGGTCGAGGAACGAGCAGTACTTC | CASSLVGSRNEQYF
TRBJ2-1 | . | TRBV7-2 | . | TGTGCCAGCAGCTTAATACCGGGAAGGACCTACAATGAGCAGTTCTTC | CASSLIPGRTYNEQFF
TRBJ2-7 | TRBD1 | TRBV10-3 | . | TGTGCCATCAGTGGACAGGGGAGCTCGTACGAGCAGTACTTC | CAISGQGSSYEQYF
TRBJ2-7 | TRBD2 | TRBV7-3 | few | TGTGCCAGCAGCTTAACGGGAGGGGCTGGGTTCTACGAGCAGTACTTC | CASSLTGGAGFYEQYF
TRBJ1-3 | . | TRBV18 | . | TGTGCCAGCTCACCAACCGTCATCCCCCTTTCTGGAAACACCATATATTTT | CASSPTVIPLSGNTIYF
TRBJ1-2 | . | TRBV20-1 | . | TGCAGTGCTAGAACAGGGCATGGCTACACCTTC | CSARTGHGYTF
TRBJ2-3 | . | TRBV11-2 | . | TGTGCCAGCAGCCCGGGCCAGGGCGAGGGGGGCACAGATACGCAGTATTTT | CASSPGQGEGGTDTQYF
TRBJ1-6 | TRBD1 | TRBV5-1 | once | TGCGCCAGCAGCCTAGGGACAGGGGATTCACCCCTCCACTTT | CASSLGTGDSPLHF
TRBJ1-2 | . | TRBV23-1 | . | TGCGCCAGCAATCAAACGGATGGCTACACCTTC | CASNQTDGYTF
TRBJ2-1 | TRBD1 | TRBV29-1 | few | TGCAGCGTCAGACAGGGCGAGCAGTTCTTC | CSVRQGEQFF
TRBJ2-1 | . | TRBV19 | . | TGTGCCAGTAGTCCCCCCGCAAGCAGGTCCGATGAGCAGTTCTTC | CASSPPASRSDEQFF
TRBJ1-2 | . | TRBV10-3 | . | TGTGCCATCAGGCCGGGGGCGGGCGGCTACACCTTC | CAIRPGAGGYTF
TRBJ2-7 | TRBD1 | TRBV29-1 | few | TGCAGCGTTACAGGGGACTACGAGCAGTACTTC | CSVTGDYEQYF
TRBJ2-5 | TRBD2 | TRBV27 | medium-sized | TGTGCCAGCAGCCCGTGGGGGGGTAAAGAGACCCAGTACTTC | CASSPWGGKETQYF
TRBJ2-7 | TRBD1 | TRBV7-2 | . | TGTGCCAGCAGCTCTGCCGGGACAGTCTACGAGCAGTACTTC | CASSSAGTVYEQYF
TRBJ2-3 | . | TRBV5-1 | . | TGCGCCAGCAGCTTGGGAGATACGCAGTATTTT | CASSLGDTQYF
TRBJ2-7 | . | TRBV4-3 | . | TGCGCCAGCAGCCCGAAGTTATTCAACGAGCAGTACTTC | CASSPKLFNEQYF
TRBJ1-4 | . | TRBV29-1 | . | TGCAGCGTCTTCCAGGGGGAAAAACTGTTTTTT | CSVFQGEKLFF
TRBJ2-5 | TRBD2 | TRBV9 | . | TGTGCCAGCAGCGTAGGGGCTAGCGGGGGGCTCCAAGAGACCCAGTACTTC | CASSVGASGGLQETQYF
TRBJ2-5 | . | TRBV19 | . | TGTGCCAGTAGTATGGGGGACCAAGAGACCCAGTACTTC | CASSMGDQETQYF
TRBJ2-2 | . | TRBV9 | . | TGTGCCAGCAGCCGAAAGCTACCGGGACAACCGAACACCGGGGAGCTGTTTTTT | CASSRKLPGQPNTGELFF
TRBJ2-3 | TRBD1 | TRBV30 | few | TGTGCCTGGAGTATAGGACAGGGTAACACAGATACGCAGTATTTT | CAWSIGQGNTDTQYF
TRBJ2-7 | . | TRBV4-2 | . | TGTGCCAGCAGTTCCGTCTACGAGCAGTACTTC | CASSSVYEQYF
TRBJ2-7 | . | TRBV29-1 | . | TGCAGCGTTTCACAGGTCTCCTACGAGCAGTACTTC | CSVSQVSYEQYF
TRBJ2-6 | TRBD1 | TRBV5-1 | few | TGCGCCAGCAGCGGACAGGGGGACGGGGCCAACGTCCTGACTTTC | CASSGQGDGANVLTF
TRBJ2-5 | . | TRBV29-1 | . | TGCAGCGTTGTAGACGGGACCCAAGAGACCCAGTACTTC | CSVVDGTQETQYF
TRBJ1-3 | . | TRBV29-1 | . | TGCAGCGTTCAACGGGCTGGAAACACCATATATTTT | CSVQRAGNTIYF
TRBJ2-3 | . | TRBV5-4 | . | TGTGCCAGCAGCTTGGCTACAGGCACAGATACGCAGTATTTT | CASSLATGTDTQYF
TRBJ2-1 | . | TRBV2 | few | TGTGCCAGCAGTGACATGAATGAGCAGTTCTTC | CASSDMNEQFF
TRBJ2-5 | TRBD1 | TRBV27 | few | TGTGCCAGCAGTATCGGGACAGGGGTCGGGAAAGAGACCCAGTACTTC | CASSIGTGVGKETQYF
TRBJ1-2 | . | TRBV5-6 | . | TGTGCCAGCAGCTTGGGACCTACAAACTATGGCTACACCTTC | CASSLGPTNYGYTF
TRBJ2-7 | TRBD1 | TRBV29-1 | . | TGCAGCGTTGGACGACAGGGAGCGGCGAACGAGCAGTACTTC | CSVGRQGAANEQYF